The 15 T cell receptor beta chains reported below all come from one sample, sequenced in a study of blood T cells in healthy people across ages. A sample-barcoded 5' primer and a J-beta primer mix were used in a second PCR of roughly 6 to 11 cycles. TCRdb redid the calling of the 5' RACE reads with MiXCR, one entry per CDR3 protein. The table lists hundreds of thousands of distinct CDR3 sequences, roughly 50% of them singletons. Material for sequencing was blood. These receptors came from a woman aged 60 to 75 in good health.

The chain employs TRBV28 and TRBJ2-1; 8 nucleotides agree with TRBD2. The CDR3 is 15 amino acids. Germline CDR1 and CDR2: MDHEN and SYDVKM. Unmatched junction bases numbered 10, after V lost 3 bases and J lost 9 bases. The CDR3 protein is CASSFGGGRLGEQFF. For the CDR3, the DNA is TGTGCCAGCAGTTTCGGTGGCGGGAGGCTCGGTGAGCAGTTCTTC.

Remarks on this clonotype: This may stem from a read error, because a much larger clone lies one nucleotide away. This rearrangement joins TRBV7-8 to TRBJ1-5; D might be TRBD1 (5 bases). V was trimmed by 1 base and J by 5 bases, leaving 12 bases between them. CDR3 size: 15 residues. Germline V CDR1 and CDR2: SGHVS, FQNEAQ. The CDR3 DNA is TGTGCCAGCAGCTTAGATAGGGGCCTATATCAGCCCCAGCATTTT. Translated: CASSLDRGLYQPQHF.

The chain couples TRBV7-2 to TRBJ2-7; 11 bases map to TRBD2. The CDR3 has 17 residues. The J segment lost 0 bases and the V segment lost 5 bases, leaving 9 bases of the junction unmatched. Germline CDR1 reads SGHTA; CDR2 reads FQGNSA. The CDR3 nucleotides read TGTGCCAGCAGCCTCCGGACTAGCGGGCTGAGCTCCTACGAGCAGTACTTC. Translated, it gives CASSLRTSGLSSYEQYF.

This clonotype was recorded only once. For the CDR3, the DNA is TGTGCCAGCAGCTCCACACAGACGATCCGCTGCGAGCAGTACTTC. Amino acids: CASSSTQTIRCEQYF. The chain couples TRBV7-2 to TRBJ2-7; no definite D call. Per the germline V gene, CDR1 is SGHTA and CDR2 is FQGNSA. The CDR3 loop spans 15 amino acids. Trimming cost V 4 bases and J 6 bases, with 19 bases left between them. Looking up the rest from reference TRBV7-2 and TRBJ2-7 gives the full variable domain: GAGVSQSPSNKVTEKGKDVELRCDPISGHTALYWYRQSLGQGLEFLIYFQGNSAPDKSGLPSDRFSAERTGGSVSTLTIQRTQQEDSAVYLCASSSTQTIRCEQYFGPGTRLTVT.

The chain uses TRBV28 and TRBJ2-5, with TRBD1 matching over 7 bases. The J call may be in error: the DNA end matches TRBJ2-7 better. This CDR3 is built from 13 residues. The germline V gene has CDR1 MDHEN and CDR2 SYDVKM. The CDR3 DNA follows: TGTGCCAGCAGTTACCCTACAGGGGCCGAGCAGTACTTC. Residues: CASSYPTGAEQYF.

J is TRBJ1-1 and V is TRBV20-1; TRBD1 is a possible D gene (6 bases). The germline gives CDR1 DFQATT, CDR2 SNEGSKA (reference sequence). The CDR3 spans 16 residues. The germline V and J ends were trimmed by 1 base and 3 bases, with 18 bases remaining between them. The CDR3: CSARGGAVKGDTEAFF. Here the CDR3 DNA reads TGCAGTGCTAGAGGGGGGGCAGTCAAGGGAGACACTGAAGCTTTCTTT.

This clonotype occurred a few times. The chain links TRBV4-3 to TRBJ1-1; D gene ambiguous. The length of the CDR3 is 13 residues. Germline V gene data show CDR1 as LGHNA and CDR2 as YSLEER. Trimming took 1 base from V and 7 from J, leaving 10 bases between them. The CDR3 DNA follows: TGCGCCAGCAGCCAAGTTTCGGGTTTTGAAGCTTTCTTT. Protein sequence: CASSQVSGFEAFF.

The chain has TRBV2 and TRBJ2-3; 8 bases fit TRBD2. Germline loops: CDR1 SNHLY, CDR2 FYNNEI. After removal of 6 bases from V and 2 bases from J, the junction contained 7 bases not matched to a gene. The CDR3 is made up of 15 amino acids. This chain's CDR3 is CASSLERGTTDTQYF. For the CDR3, the DNA is TGTGCCAGCAGCTTGGAGCGGGGGACCACAGATACGCAGTATTTT.

This chain links TRBV4-3 with TRBJ2-1; 9 bases line up with TRBD2. Germline CDR1 LGHNA, CDR2 YSLEER. The CDR3 is 16 amino acids. V dropped 1 base and J dropped 2; count of bases not matched to a gene: 3. In DNA, the CDR3 is TGCGCCAGCAGCCAAGGGACTAGCGTTCCCTACAATGAGCAGTTCTTC. The encoded protein is CASSQGTSVPYNEQFF.

The J gene is TRBJ1-2, the V gene TRBV4-3; 7 nucleotides match TRBD1. From germline, CDR1 is LGHNA and CDR2 YSLEER. The CDR3 runs to 16 residues. Trimming removed 4 bases from V and 5 bases from J; junction bases left unmatched: 13. For the CDR3, the DNA is TGCGCCAGCAGCCGTGGGGACAGTACGGTTCAGTATGGCTACACCTTC. Encoded protein: CASSRGDSTVQYGYTF.

The chain recombines TRBV20-1 with TRBJ1-2, with 7 bases lining up with TRBD1. The length of the CDR3 is 12 residues. After removal of 5 bases from V and 8 bases from J, the junction contained 8 bases not matched to a gene. Germline CDR1 DFQATT, CDR2 SNEGSKA (reference sequence). The CDR3 sequence is CSARSQGGGYTF. CDR3 in DNA: TGCAGTGCTCGCAGCCAGGGGGGAGGCTACACCTTC.

The chain combines TRBV20-1 with TRBJ2-1; 7 nucleotides match TRBD2. The CDR3 spans 13 residues. CDR1 is DFQATT and CDR2 is SNEGSKA in the germline V gene (reference sequence). V lost 6 bases, J lost 9 bases, and 11 bases stayed unmatched. The CDR3 is CSAFFAGALEQFF. The CDR3 region has the DNA TGCAGTGCGTTCTTTGCGGGAGCGCTTGAGCAGTTCTTC.

The chain recombines TRBV11-2 with TRBJ1-2; D is uncertain. V dropped 5 bases and J dropped 1 base, with 11 bases sitting between them. The CDR3 covers 14 residues. CDR1 is SGHAT and CDR2 is FQNNGV in the germline V gene. CDR3 DNA: TGTGCCAGCAGCCCCATGCGGGGTAACTATGGCTACACCTTC. This encodes CASSPMRGNYGYTF.

Of note for this clonotype: Possible read error: a much larger clone is one base away. This chain links TRBV5-1 with TRBJ2-3; no clear D. This CDR3 is built from 12 residues. In germline, CDR1 is SGHRS, CDR2 YFSETQ. The V and J ends lost 1 base and 6 bases respectively, with 6 bases between them. This CDR3 is CASSLMRDTQYF. The CDR3 DNA sequence: TGCGCCAGCAGCTTGATGAGGGATACGCAGTATTTT.

The chain joins TRBV6-6 to TRBJ1-2; TRBD1 matches 12 bases. The CDR3 consists of 14 residues. V trimming: 7 bases; J trimming: 8 bases; junction bases outside the gene matches: 8. From germline, CDR1 is MNHNY and CDR2 SVGAGI (reference sequence). Here the CDR3 DNA reads TGTGCCAGCACTGTGGGACAGGGGGCAAAAGGCTACACCTTC. It yields the protein CASTVGQGAKGYTF.